Listed here is a single TCR beta chain. The source of the sample is a study of radiotherapy plus CTLA-4 blockade in lung cancer. Produced via immunoSEQ multiplex PCR; TCRdb's table is partial and in-frame only. Found here are roughly 85,000 clones, around nine tenths of them singletons; the top ten hold roughly 17%. Germline CDR1 reads MNHEY; CDR2 reads SVGAGI. Losses at the gene ends were 4 bases for V and 6 bases for J; bases not matched to a gene: 3. The CDR3 runs to 12 residues. Treatment of patients with chemo-refractory metastatic non-small-cell lung cancer consisted of focal radiation plus CTLA-4 blockade with ipilimumab.

The chain links TRBV6-5 to TRBJ2-7; 7 nucleotides line up with TRBD2. The TCR sequence derives from a human donor with non-small cell lung cancer that progressed on radiotherapy plus ipilimumab. The sample in question was peripheral blood, obtained from a patient treated with radiotherapy plus ipilimumab. The CDR3 region is CASSSGGFEQYF. The CDR3 DNA follows: TGTGCCAGCAGTTCGGGGGGATTCGAGCAGTACTTC.